One sample yielded the 14 T cell receptor beta chains listed below, sequenced in a study of early T cells in non-severe SARS-CoV-2 infection. TCRdb re-called the 5' RACE reads with MiXCR, one entry per CDR3 protein. This sample has more than 45,000 distinct CDR3 sequences, with 13% found just once. Specimen: whole blood. Every receptor here comes from an adult who was a healthcare worker with PCR-confirmed SARS-CoV-2 infection or an uninfected control (not recorded which).

This clonotype was counted between two and nine times. The chain carries TRBV28 and TRBJ2-7, with TRBD1 as a possible D gene (5 bases). Trimming removed 1 base from V and 7 bases from J, with 8 bases in between. The CDR3 length is 12 residues. The germline gives CDR1 MDHEN, CDR2 SYDVKM. CDR3 amino acids: CASSLSNREQYF. Written as DNA, the CDR3 is TGTGCCAGCAGTTTATCAAACAGGGAGCAGTACTTC. Together with reference TRBV28 and TRBJ2-7, the CDR3 gives the full variable domain: DVKVTQSSRYLVKRTGEKVFLECVQDMDHENMFWYRQDPGLGLRLIYFSYDVKMKEKGDIPEGYSVSREKKERFSLILESASTNQTSMYLCASSLSNREQYFGPGTRLTVT.

This clonotype was picked up many times. The gene calls are TRBV20-1 and TRBJ2-7; 9 bases match TRBD1. With 6 bases clipped from V and 0 bases from J, the junction kept 6 bases outside the gene matches. There are 14 residues in the CDR3. The germline gives CDR1 DFQATT, CDR2 SNEGSKA (reference sequence). The CDR3 region is CSAPTGGISYEQYF. Written as DNA, the CDR3 is TGCAGTGCGCCGACAGGGGGAATCTCCTACGAGCAGTACTTC.

This clonotype was seen only a few times. One junction end disagrees with the germline gene, perhaps due to a read error. This rearrangement joins TRBV11-2 to TRBJ2-5; no definite D call. Germline values: CDR1 SGHAT, CDR2 FQNNGV. CDR3 size: 12 residues. In DNA form, the CDR3 reads TGTGCCAGCAGCCTAACTAAGTGGGTCCTTCACTTC. Amino acids: CASSLTKWVLHF.

There are a few counts of this clonotype. The rearrangement uses TRBV20-1 and TRBJ2-1; the D gene could be TRBD1 or TRBD2 (5 bases each). Germline V gene lookup returns CDR1 DFQATT and CDR2 SNEGSKA (reference sequence). CDR3 length equals 15 residues. Trimming left V 0 bases short and J 3 bases short, with 12 bases between. This chain's CDR3 is CSARDPGTHYNEQFF. The CDR3 DNA sequence: TGCAGTGCTAGAGATCCCGGGACGCACTACAATGAGCAGTTCTTC.

The chain links TRBV7-9 to TRBJ2-7; D is unresolved. V was trimmed by 6 bases and J by 2 bases, leaving 11 bases between them. Germline V lookup: CDR1 SEHNR, CDR2 FQNEAQ (reference sequence). The CDR3 is made up of 13 amino acids. In DNA form, the CDR3 reads TGTGCCAGCAGTTCAATCTGGGCCTACGAGCAGTACTTC. It yields the protein CASSSIWAYEQYF. Looking up the rest from reference TRBV7-9 and TRBJ2-7 gives the full variable domain: DTGVSQNPRHKITKRGQNVTFRCDPISEHNRLYWYRQTLGQGPEFLTYFQNEAQLEKSRLLSDRFSAERPKGSFSTLEIQRTEQGDSAMYLCASSSIWAYEQYFGPGTRLTVT.

The sample holds many counts of this clonotype. This rearrangement joins TRBV20-1 to TRBJ2-5; D is possibly TRBD2 (6 bases). This CDR3 is 15 amino acids long. V lost 6 bases and J lost 5, with 22 bases in between. Germline V gives CDR1 DFQATT, CDR2 SNEGSKA (reference sequence). The CDR3 coding sequence is TGCAGTGCCCTGACGCCCGCCGGGGGTGGGGAGACCCAGTACTTC. Amino acids: CSALTPAGGGETQYF.

In its sample, this clonotype was seen many times. A read error may account for a junction end that differs from germline. This chain uses TRBV20-1 with TRBJ1-1; TRBD1 agrees at 8 bases. This CDR3 spans 14 amino acids. Germline values: CDR1 DFQATT, CDR2 SNEGSKA (reference sequence). CDR3 protein: CSALLRQGNSEAFF. The CDR3 nucleotides are TGCAGTGCGCTCCTTCGACAGGGGAACTCTGAAGCTTTCTTT.

There are many counts of this clonotype. The V call is TRBV12-3 or TRBV12-4, the J call TRBJ1-1; D is possibly TRBD1 (5 bases). The CDR3 is 13 amino acids. The germline V and J ends were trimmed by 5 bases and 5 bases, with 12 bases remaining between them. The CDR3 region has the DNA TGTGCCAGCAGTCCCTCGGAGGGGACTGAAGCTTTCTTT. Protein: CASSPSEGTEAFF.

The rearrangement joins TRBV15 to TRBJ2-1, with a possible D match to TRBD2 (6 bases). The CDR3 totals 12 residues. V was cut by 5 bases and J by 10 bases, with 12 bases left in between. Germline CDR1 reads LNHNV; CDR2 reads YYDKDF (reference sequence). CDR3 bases: TGTGCCACCAGCGGGATCACTAGCGAGCAGTTCTTC. Protein sequence: CATSGITSEQFF.

V gene TRBV6-5 combines with J gene TRBJ2-1; the D is unclear. V lost 2 bases, J lost 8 bases, and 16 bases lay in between. This CDR3 has 15 residues. Per the germline V gene, CDR1 is MNHEY and CDR2 is SVGAGI. The CDR3, as DNA: TGTGCCAGCAGTTACAGCACTGTCCGAAACTATGAGCAGTTCTTC. Encoded protein: CASSYSTVRNYEQFF.

There are many counts of this clonotype. The chain couples TRBV28 to TRBJ2-3; D perhaps matches TRBD2 (5 bases). This CDR3 region has 13 residues. The V end lost 6 bases, the J end lost 5 bases, and 12 bases lay between the germline ends. Germline V gene lookup returns CDR1 MDHEN and CDR2 SYDVKM. The CDR3: CASSREGRDTQYF. CDR3 nucleotide sequence: TGTGCCAGCAGCCGTGAGGGTCGAGATACGCAGTATTTT.

This clonotype appeared many times. J is TRBJ1-5 and V is TRBV6-5, with D unresolved. The CDR3 loop spans 12 amino acids. Germline V CDR1 and CDR2: MNHEY, SVGAGI. Trimming stripped 7 bases from V and 5 bases from J, with 9 bases between. As DNA, the CDR3 is TGTGCCAGCAATCAGTTGCATCAGCCCCAGCATTTT. Translated: CASNQLHQPQHF.

There are many counts of this clonotype. The gene calls are TRBV5-1 and TRBJ1-5; D unclear. V lost 1 base and J 4 bases, leaving 6 bases between the germline ends. Germline CDR1 is SGHRS and CDR2 is YFSETQ. The CDR3 contains 13 residues. This chain's CDR3 is CASSLQINQPQHF. CDR3 bases: TGCGCCAGCAGCTTGCAGATAAATCAGCCCCAGCATTTT.

The rearrangement links TRBV6-5 to TRBJ1-1; D is ambiguous. The germline V gene has CDR1 MNHEY and CDR2 SVGAGI. V was trimmed by 0 bases and J by 0 bases, leaving 2 bases between them. The CDR3 covers 13 residues. CDR3 coding DNA: TGTGCCAGCAGTTACTCGTTGAACACTGAAGCTTTCTTT. It encodes CASSYSLNTEAFF.